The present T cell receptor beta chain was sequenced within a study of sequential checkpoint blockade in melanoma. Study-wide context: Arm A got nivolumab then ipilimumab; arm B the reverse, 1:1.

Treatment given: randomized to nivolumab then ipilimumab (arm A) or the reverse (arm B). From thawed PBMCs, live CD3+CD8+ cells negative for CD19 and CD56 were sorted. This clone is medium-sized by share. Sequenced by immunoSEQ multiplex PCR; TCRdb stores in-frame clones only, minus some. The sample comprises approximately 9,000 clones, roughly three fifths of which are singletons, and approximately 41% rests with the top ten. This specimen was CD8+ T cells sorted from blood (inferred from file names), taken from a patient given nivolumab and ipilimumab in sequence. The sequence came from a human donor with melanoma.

The CDR3 region is CASSAPTAVGYNEQFF. CDR3 DNA: TGTGCCAGCAGTGCTCCGACGGCGGTGGGCTACAATGAGCAGTTCTTC. This chain joins TRBV27 and TRBJ2-1; D gene unclear. Germline assignment: CDR1 MNHEY and CDR2 SMNVEV (reference sequence). The CDR3 loop spans 16 amino acids. Trimming pared 5 bases from V and 3 bases from J, leaving 17 bases between.